This T cell receptor (beta chain) appears in the sequencing data of a study of early T cells in non-severe SARS-CoV-2 infection. The overall study: Sequencing targeted bulk RNA from unsorted whole blood, leaving chains unpaired.

The study's findings and limits: A preference for anti-spike CD8 responses marked VDJdb matching, which missed private and CD4 specificities.

Looked up from germline, CDR1 is SGHRS and CDR2 is YFSETQ. V lost 4 bases, J lost 0 bases, and 14 bases lay in between. This CDR3 is 15 amino acids long. Individual cDNA molecules were tagged with unique molecular identifiers, the study reported. TCRdb re-derived calls from the 5' RACE reads in MiXCR, one entry per CDR3 protein. The profile shows nearly 50,000 distinct CDR3 sequences, around 6.5% of them singletons. Points on this clonotype: The antigen is unknown.

The source material was whole blood, sampled at baseline. This clonotype originated in an adult who was a healthcare worker with PCR-confirmed SARS-CoV-2 infection or an uninfected control (not recorded which). The chain uses TRBV5-1 and TRBJ2-7; D could derive from TRBD1 or TRBD2 (6 bases each). The CDR3 sequence: CASSTGGLTSYEQYF. CDR3 coding DNA: TGCGCCAGCAGCACCGGGGGCCTGACCTCCTACGAGCAGTACTTC.